This entry features one TCR beta chain sequence. Its antigen is not known. Each sample had roughly 10^5 TCR templates assayed. TCRdb keeps only in-frame clones here, not all; method: immunoSEQ multiplex PCR. The profile shows 80,000 to 130,000 clones, about 90% of them singletons. The length of the CDR3 is 15 residues. The germline V gene has CDR1 MDHEN and CDR2 SYDVKM. With 2 bases removed from V and 2 bases from J, the gap between germline ends came to 7 bases. The sample is drawn from a study of siplizumab effects on memory and regulatory T cells. General study findings and limits: No naive or memory phenotype could be assigned to roughly 80-97% of proliferating clones.

This sequence originates from a human donor in good health. Some clones in this sample may be carry-over from other donors' samples. This chain links TRBV28 with TRBJ2-6, with no clear D. The sequenced material came from CD4+ T cells sorted from blood. For the CDR3, the DNA is TGTGCCAGCAGTTTACTGACGGCTGGGGCCAACGTCCTGACTTTC. Translating gives CASSLLTAGANVLTF.